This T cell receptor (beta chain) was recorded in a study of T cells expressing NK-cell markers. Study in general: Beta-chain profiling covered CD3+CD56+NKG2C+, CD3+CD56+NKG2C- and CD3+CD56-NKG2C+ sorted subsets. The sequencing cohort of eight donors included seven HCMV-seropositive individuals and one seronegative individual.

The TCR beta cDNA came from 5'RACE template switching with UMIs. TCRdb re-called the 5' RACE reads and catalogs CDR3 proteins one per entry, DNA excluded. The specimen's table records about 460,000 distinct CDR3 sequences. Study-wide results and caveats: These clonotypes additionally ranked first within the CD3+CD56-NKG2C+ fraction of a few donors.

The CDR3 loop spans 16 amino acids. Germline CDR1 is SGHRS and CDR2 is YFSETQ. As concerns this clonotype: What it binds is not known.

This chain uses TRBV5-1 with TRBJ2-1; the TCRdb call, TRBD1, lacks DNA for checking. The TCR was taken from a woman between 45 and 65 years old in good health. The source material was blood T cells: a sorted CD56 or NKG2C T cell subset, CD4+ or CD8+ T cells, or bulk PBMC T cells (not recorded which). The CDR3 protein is CASGSGGISSYNEQFF.